The source of this T cell receptor beta chain is a study of brain T cells in children with intractable seizures. The sequenced cases were selected for having the highest brain T cell transcript signatures. A remark on this clone: Its target is unknown.

Germline trimming cut 0 bases from V and 3 bases from J; bases unmatched to any gene: 9. Germline V gene data show CDR1 as SGHNT and CDR2 as YYREEE (reference sequence). The CDR3 consists of 16 residues. Sequencing was performed with immunoSEQ multiplex PCR; in TCRdb, only in-frame clones are kept and a portion is missing. The sample comprises 100,000 to 120,000 clones, 94% of which are singletons, and 3.5% to 4% rests with the top ten. Overall study results and limits: Viral specificity was inferred only from CDR3 similarity; HCMV serostatus was unknown.

This chain links TRBV5-4 with TRBJ2-7, with 7 bases matching TRBD2. The source of this sequence is a boy under two years old with hemimegalencephaly and intractable seizures. Sequenced here: peripheral blood, sampled at surgery. CDR3: CASSLGAGDWSYEQYF. Written as DNA, the CDR3 is TGTGCCAGCAGCTTGGGGGCGGGAGACTGGAGCTACGAGCAGTACTTC.